A selection of T cell receptor beta chains follows, all from one sample in a study of OX40 agonist ivuxolimab in advanced cancers. Repertoires were generated with immunoSEQ multiplex PCR, while TCRdb's copy carries only in-frame clones and drops some. Of about 67,000 clones listed, about 88% are singletons. Sample: CD4+ or CD8+ T cells sorted from blood, taken in a trial of the OX40 agonist ivuxolimab. The origin of the receptors is an adult with an advanced solid tumor such as melanoma, head and neck, liver or kidney cancer. CDR3s include the opening cysteine and the closing phenylalanine or tryptophan. Each record gives: CDR3 DNA, CDR3 protein, V gene, D gene, clone size, J gene. The D gene is left open where the match is weak. Size is omitted from some rows. Given values are once, few, many or a class for expanded clones.

DNA: TGTGCCAGCAGCGTAGGGGTTAGCGGGGGCCAGCTAACAGATACGCAGTATTTT
CDR3: CASSVGVSGGQLTDTQYF
V: TRBV9
D: TRBD2
size: .
J: TRBJ2-3

DNA: TGTGCCAGCAGCTCCCCTGGGCTCGGGGGGAGTGGCTACACCTTC
CDR3: CASSSPGLGGSGYTF
V: TRBV7-2
D: .
size: .
J: TRBJ1-2

DNA: TGCGCCAGCAGCCAAGGTCTAGCTAGCACAGATACGCAGTATTTT
CDR3: CASSQGLASTDTQYF
V: TRBV4-3
D: .
size: .
J: TRBJ2-3

DNA: TGTGCCAACAGTACCGGGTCTGGGAAAGCTTTCTTT
CDR3: CANSTGSGKAFF
V: TRBV28
D: .
size: once
J: TRBJ1-1

DNA: TGTGCCTGGAGCACTATCCAGGCCCTCTACGAGCAGTACTTC
CDR3: CAWSTIQALYEQYF
V: TRBV30
D: .
size: .
J: TRBJ2-7

DNA: TGCAGCGCTCTACAGGGCTGGAACACTGAAGCTTTCTTT
CDR3: CSALQGWNTEAFF
V: TRBV29-1
D: .
size: .
J: TRBJ1-1

DNA: TGCGCCAGCAGCCAAGATCCCCCGCGACAGGGGGCAGGGGAAAAACTGTTTTTT
CDR3: CASSQDPPRQGAGEKLFF
V: TRBV4-1
D: TRBD1
size: .
J: TRBJ1-4

DNA: TGCAGCGTTGCCGGGAGGTCCACAGATACGCAGTATTTT
CDR3: CSVAGRSTDTQYF
V: TRBV29-1
D: TRBD2
size: .
J: TRBJ2-3

DNA: TGTGCCAGCAGTGAATGGCCCTACGAGCAGTACTTC
CDR3: CASSEWPYEQYF
V: TRBV6-1
D: .
size: .
J: TRBJ2-7

DNA: TGTGCCAGCAGTAGAAATCGACAGGGCCTCTCTGGGGCCAACGTCCTGACTTTC
CDR3: CASSRNRQGLSGANVLTF
V: TRBV28
D: TRBD1
size: .
J: TRBJ2-6

DNA: TGTGCCAGCAGCCAATCGGAGACTGAAGCTTTCTTT
CDR3: CASSQSETEAFF
V: TRBV16
D: .
size: few
J: TRBJ1-1

DNA: TGCGCCAGCAGCTGGGTACAGGGGGGGGATTCACCCCTCCACTTT
CDR3: CASSWVQGGDSPLHF
V: TRBV5-1
D: TRBD1
size: once
J: TRBJ1-6

DNA: TGCGCCAGCAGCCAAGACCACCAAACAGATACGCAGTATTTT
CDR3: CASSQDHQTDTQYF
V: TRBV4-1
D: .
size: .
J: TRBJ2-3

DNA: TGCGCCAGCAGTGAGGACGACCGGACAGGGCCCGAAGCTTTCTTT
CDR3: CASSEDDRTGPEAFF
V: TRBV10-1
D: TRBD1
size: .
J: TRBJ1-1

DNA: TGTGCCATCAGGGGGGAGGAGACCCAGTACTTC
CDR3: CAIRGEETQYF
V: TRBV10-3
D: .
size: .
J: TRBJ2-5

DNA: TGTGCCAGCAGCTTGGTTCGCGGGAATGAGCAGTATTTT
CDR3: CASSLVRGNEQYF
V: TRBV5-6
D: .
size: .
J: TRBJ2-3

DNA: TGCGCCAGCAGTCAATTCGTTGGGGAGGTAAGGTACACAGATACGCAGTATTTT
CDR3: CASSQFVGEVRYTDTQYF
V: TRBV23-1
D: .
size: .
J: TRBJ2-3

DNA: TGTGCCAGCAGCCAAGAATGGTTTGGCCTGTGGGACACTGAAGCTTTCTTT
CDR3: CASSQEWFGLWDTEAFF
V: TRBV4-2
D: .
size: .
J: TRBJ1-1

DNA: TGCGCCAGCAGCCAAGAGCGGGAACTCTCTGGAAACACCATATATTTT
CDR3: CASSQERELSGNTIYF
V: TRBV4-1
D: .
size: once
J: TRBJ1-3

DNA: TGTGCCAGCAGGGACAGGGGTGCCGGGGAGCTGTTTTTT
CDR3: CASRDRGAGELFF
V: TRBV5-4
D: TRBD1
size: .
J: TRBJ2-2

DNA: TGTGCCAGCAGCTTGGTAGGCCGGGGAGGTGGCTACACCTTC
CDR3: CASSLVGRGGGYTF
V: TRBV5-8
D: .
size: .
J: TRBJ1-2

DNA: TGTGCCATCAGTGAAGGGACTTACGAGCAGTACTTC
CDR3: CAISEGTYEQYF
V: TRBV10-3
D: .
size: .
J: TRBJ2-7

DNA: TGTGCCAGCAGCCTCGACAGGGACACCGGGGAGCTGTTTTTT
CDR3: CASSLDRDTGELFF
V: TRBV7-8
D: TRBD1
size: .
J: TRBJ2-2

DNA: TGTGCCTTTACGAGGGACAGATCAAACACCTTC
CDR3: CAFTRDRSNTF
V: TRBV30
D: TRBD1
size: .
J: TRBJ1-2

DNA: TGCGCCAGCAGTGAGAAGACTGGCTGGGGTTACAATGAGCAGTTCTTC
CDR3: CASSEKTGWGYNEQFF
V: TRBV10-1
D: .
size: .
J: TRBJ2-1

DNA: TGTGCCAGCAGCTTAGTCCCCAAGGGCCCTAGCACAGATACGCAGTATTTT
CDR3: CASSLVPKGPSTDTQYF
V: TRBV7-2
D: .
size: once
J: TRBJ2-3

DNA: TGTGCCAGCAGCTCTGACCGATTTGACAGTCCCTCTGGAAACACCATATATTTT
CDR3: CASSSDRFDSPSGNTIYF
V: TRBV7-6
D: .
size: .
J: TRBJ1-3

DNA: TGTGCCAGTAGGAAGCTGAACACTGAAGCTTTCTTT
CDR3: CASRKLNTEAFF
V: TRBV6-5
D: .
size: medium-sized
J: TRBJ1-1

DNA: TGTGCCAGCAGTGAAAGCACAGATACGCAGTATTTT
CDR3: CASSESTDTQYF
V: TRBV6-1
D: .
size: .
J: TRBJ2-3

DNA: TGTGCCAGCAGCGCGGACAGTCCAACCTACGAGCAGTACTTC
CDR3: CASSADSPTYEQYF
V: TRBV11-2
D: .
size: .
J: TRBJ2-7

DNA: TGTGCCTGGAGTGTACGATCAGGCGGGGAGCAGTTCTTC
CDR3: CAWSVRSGGEQFF
V: TRBV30
D: .
size: .
J: TRBJ2-1

DNA: TGCGCCAGCAGCTTGGGACGGATTGAGCAGTTCTTC
CDR3: CASSLGRIEQFF
V: TRBV5-1
D: .
size: .
J: TRBJ2-1

DNA: TGTGCCAGCAGCTCCGATGGGGGTCAGCCCCAGCATTTT
CDR3: CASSSDGGQPQHF
V: TRBV7-2
D: .
size: once
J: TRBJ1-5

DNA: TGTGCCAGCAGTTACGGCGGTTCCTACGAGCAGTACTTC
CDR3: CASSYGGSYEQYF
V: TRBV6-5
D: .
size: .
J: TRBJ2-7

DNA: TGTGCCAGCAGCGTACAGATGCTCGATACGCAGTATTTT
CDR3: CASSVQMLDTQYF
V: TRBV9
D: .
size: .
J: TRBJ2-3

DNA: TGTGCCAGCAGCGAGGGACTAGCGGTCGACAATGAGCAGTTCTTC
CDR3: CASSEGLAVDNEQFF
V: TRBV7-2
D: TRBD2
size: few
J: TRBJ2-1

DNA: TGTGCCAGCAGCTCGACAGGTTACACTGAAGCTTTCTTT
CDR3: CASSSTGYTEAFF
V: TRBV5-6
D: .
size: .
J: TRBJ1-1

DNA: TGTGCCAGCAGTCTTGGACTAGCGGGTTTTGCCTACGAGCAGTACTTC
CDR3: CASSLGLAGFAYEQYF
V: TRBV28
D: TRBD2
size: .
J: TRBJ2-7

DNA: TGTGCCAGCAGCTTGGGGGCTCGCCACGAGCAGTACTTC
CDR3: CASSLGARHEQYF
V: TRBV5-8
D: .
size: .
J: TRBJ2-7

DNA: TGTGCCTGGAGCATTGGACACAGTAATGAAAAACTGTTTTTT
CDR3: CAWSIGHSNEKLFF
V: TRBV30
D: .
size: few
J: TRBJ1-4

DNA: TGTGCCAGCAGCCAAGATCGGCCCGGGACTAGCTCCTACAATGAGCAGTTCTTC
CDR3: CASSQDRPGTSSYNEQFF
V: TRBV14
D: TRBD2
size: .
J: TRBJ2-1

DNA: TGTGCCAGCAGCTCTTGGACAGATACGCAGTATTTT
CDR3: CASSSWTDTQYF
V: TRBV5-4
D: .
size: once
J: TRBJ2-3

DNA: TGTGCCAGCAGCGTAGGAGGGGACGAAGAGACCCAGTACTTC
CDR3: CASSVGGDEETQYF
V: TRBV9
D: .
size: .
J: TRBJ2-5

DNA: TGTGCCAGCAGCTTAGGGACTAGCGGGGTATACAATGAGCAGTTCTTC
CDR3: CASSLGTSGVYNEQFF
V: TRBV11-3
D: TRBD2
size: .
J: TRBJ2-1

DNA: TGCAGCGTTCCTTCCCGGGGTATCATGAACACTGAAGCTTTCTTT
CDR3: CSVPSRGIMNTEAFF
V: TRBV29-1
D: .
size: .
J: TRBJ1-1

DNA: TGTGCCAGCAGTTCCGCAGGGGGCGATGAAAAACTGTTTTTT
CDR3: CASSSAGGDEKLFF
V: TRBV5-4
D: TRBD1
size: .
J: TRBJ1-4

DNA: TGTGCCACCAGCAGGGGGACAGCAGACAATGAGCAGTTCTTC
CDR3: CATSRGTADNEQFF
V: TRBV15
D: TRBD1
size: .
J: TRBJ2-1

DNA: TGTGCCAGCAGTGAACCAGGTTTGAACACTGAAGCTTTCTTT
CDR3: CASSEPGLNTEAFF
V: TRBV6-1
D: .
size: .
J: TRBJ1-1

DNA: TGCGCCAGCAGTTCTGGACAGGGAGCGTTTGGCTACACCTTC
CDR3: CASSSGQGAFGYTF
V: TRBV5-1
D: TRBD1
size: few
J: TRBJ1-2

DNA: TGTGCCAGCAGCGCCGCCGTCGGGGGGCTAGGTCAAGCTTTCTTT
CDR3: CASSAAVGGLGQAFF
V: TRBV2
D: .
size: .
J: TRBJ1-1

DNA: TGTGCCAGCAGCTTAGCGCCTGGACAGGGGGAAGAAAAACTGTTTTTT
CDR3: CASSLAPGQGEEKLFF
V: TRBV11-2
D: TRBD1
size: .
J: TRBJ1-4

DNA: TGCGCCAGCAGCAAAGGGACAGGGCGGAACACCGGGGAGCTGTTTTTT
CDR3: CASSKGTGRNTGELFF
V: TRBV5-1
D: TRBD1
size: .
J: TRBJ2-2

DNA: TGTGCCAGCCGAAGGGAGGGACAGGGGGCTAATACGCAGTATTTT
CDR3: CASRREGQGANTQYF
V: TRBV27
D: TRBD1
size: .
J: TRBJ2-3